This T cell receptor (beta chain) is from a study of cytomegalovirus exposure and HLA in healthy donors. PCR amplification relied on 60 Vbeta primers (plus 13 Jbeta primers). Clones were read by immunoSEQ multiplex PCR, and TCRdb kept only the in-frame ones, dropping some. The sample shows 90,000 to 150,000 clones, 77% of them seen only once. Looked up from germline, CDR1 is MNHNS and CDR2 is SASEGT. This CDR3 has 14 residues. Trimming left V 6 bases short and J 1 base short, with 13 bases between. Sequenced material: PBMCs. This chain links TRBV6-1 with TRBJ2-7, with D possibly being TRBD2 (6 bases). The source of this sequence is a man aged 18 to 30 in good health and CMV-seropositive. The CDR3 DNA follows: TGTGCCAGCAGAAACCAGGGAGGATCCTACGAGCAGTACTTC. Its protein product is CASRNQGGSYEQYF.